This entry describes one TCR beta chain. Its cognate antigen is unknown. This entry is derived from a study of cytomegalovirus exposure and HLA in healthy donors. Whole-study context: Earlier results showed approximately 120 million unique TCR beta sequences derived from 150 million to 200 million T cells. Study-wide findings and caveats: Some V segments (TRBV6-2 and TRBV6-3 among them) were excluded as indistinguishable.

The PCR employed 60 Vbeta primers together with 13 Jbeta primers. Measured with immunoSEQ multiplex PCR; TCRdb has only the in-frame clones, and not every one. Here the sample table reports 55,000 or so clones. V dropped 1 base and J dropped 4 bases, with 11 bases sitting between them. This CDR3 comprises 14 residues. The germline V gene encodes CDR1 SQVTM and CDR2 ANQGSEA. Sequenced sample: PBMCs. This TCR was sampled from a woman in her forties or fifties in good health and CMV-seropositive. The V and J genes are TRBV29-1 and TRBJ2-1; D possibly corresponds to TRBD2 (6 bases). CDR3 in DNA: TGCAGCGTTGAAGGGGGACTTAATTACAATGAGCAGTTCTTC. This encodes CSVEGGLNYNEQFF.